Sequencing of this T cell receptor (beta chain) was carried out in a study of early T cells in non-severe SARS-CoV-2 infection. Trimming at V came to 7 bases and at J to 2 bases, leaving 10 bases not matched to a gene. CDR1 SEHNR and CDR2 FQNEAQ come from the germline V gene (reference sequence). This CDR3 has 15 amino acids. This clonotype was recorded many times. TCRdb recomputed calls from the 5' RACE reads with MiXCR, one row per CDR3 protein. The sample lists tens of thousands of distinct CDR3 sequences, about 14% occurring once. The TCR originated in an adult who was a healthcare worker with PCR-confirmed SARS-CoV-2 infection or an uninfected control (not recorded which). The sequenced sample was whole blood. The rearrangement links TRBV7-9 to TRBJ2-5, with TRBD2 matching over 7 bases. The CDR3 reads CASNAGGTYQETQYF. The CDR3 coding sequence is TGTGCCAGCAACGCCGGGGGGACTTATCAAGAGACCCAGTACTTC.